This TCR beta chain was recorded in a study of T cell clones after liver transplantation. Across the study: Subjects received no induction therapy and standard immunosuppression until randomization at 12-24 months post-transplant.

Unstimulated PBMCs were sorted into CD3+CD4+ and CD3+CD8+ populations. Germline V gene data show CDR1 as MNHEY and CDR2 as SMNVEV (reference sequence). With 4 bases clipped from V and 0 bases from J, the junction kept 10 bases outside the gene matches. This CDR3 has 18 amino acids. The assay was immunoSEQ multiplex PCR, and TCRdb's table has in-frame clones only and misses some. The sample has about 33,000 clones; just under 95% are singletons. Notes on the study in general: Graft donor-reactive T cells possibly entered the graft instead of undergoing deletion.

As for this clone: What it binds is unknown.

This specimen consisted of CD8+ T cells from blood, obtained 12 months after liver transplant. The chain uses TRBV27 and TRBJ2-1; 9 bases fit TRBD1. The receptor was derived from a human patient who received a liver transplant. Some T cells may have originated in the graft donor. Here the CDR3 reads CASSSGQGPSDSYNEQFF. CDR3 bases: TGTGCCAGCAGTTCCGGACAGGGGCCCTCAGACTCCTACAATGAGCAGTTCTTC.